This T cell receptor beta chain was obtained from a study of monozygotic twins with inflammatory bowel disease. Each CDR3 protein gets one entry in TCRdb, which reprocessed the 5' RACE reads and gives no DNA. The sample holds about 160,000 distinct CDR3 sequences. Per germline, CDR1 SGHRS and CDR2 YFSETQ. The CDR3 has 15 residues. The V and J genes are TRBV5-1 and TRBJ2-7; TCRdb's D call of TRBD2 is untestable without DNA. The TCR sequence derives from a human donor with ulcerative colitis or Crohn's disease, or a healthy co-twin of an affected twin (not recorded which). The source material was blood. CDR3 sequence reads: CASSPTRMASYEQYF. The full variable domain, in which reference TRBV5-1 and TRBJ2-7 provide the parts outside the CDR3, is KAGVTQTPRYLIKTRGQQVTLSCSPISGHRSVSWYQQTPGQGLQFLFEYFSETQRNKGNFPGRFSGRQFSNSRSEMNVSTLELGDSALYLCASSPTRMASYEQYFGPGTRLTVT.